Listed here is a single TCR beta chain. No cognate antigen has been identified for it. Base quality data are lacking; no much larger clone is found one base away. This sample is drawn from a study of beta chain features in type 1 diabetes (dated by TCRdb to between 2018 and 2020). A note on the overall study: Patients and healthy donors did not differ in mean age, gender distribution, total cell number or subset yield. The study compared TCRB repertoires of sorted circulating CD4+ T cell subsets between recently diagnosed type 1 diabetes patients and matched healthy donors. Naive and central memory subsets were obtained from all 28 donors, but regulatory and stem cell-like memory subsets were isolated from only 8 patients and 8 healthy donors. A total of 85 million to 140 million sorted cells were examined across all samples, and a strong correlation was observed between cell number per subset and RNA yield.

Each donor gave one peripheral blood draw, averaging roughly 120 mL, which was collected into heparinised tubes. A BD FACSAria II and a panel including CD45RO, CCR7, CD25, CD127, CD95 and CD27 were used to sort naive, central memory, regulatory and stem cell-like memory CD4+ T cells. Every sorted population had a purity above 95%. PBMCs were isolated right away by Lymphoprep density gradient centrifugation and were stained directly, without culture. So that batch effects would be minimized, each experiment stained and sorted samples in pairs, pairing one healthy donor with one patient. Points the paper makes about the study in general: Type 1 diabetes patients showed a moderate but significant shortening of TCRB CDR3 length in all four CD4+ subsets. Only small numbers of individuals were included in the HLA sub-analyses, which left unresolved whether HLA type had any influence on TCRB rearrangement. Naive, central memory and regulatory TCRB repertoires appeared more similar among patients than among healthy donors. Shorter templates might have been favored by PCR, but patient and control samples were amplified and corrected together, so both groups would have been affected equally by any skew. At VDJ recombination sites, type 1 diabetes patients had fewer insertions and more deleted nucleotides, which implies abnormalities in thymic rearrangement. Because cDNA was sequenced instead of genomic DNA, activated cells with high expression could be over-represented, although the groups did not differ in activation or CD3 levels.

The entire amount of isolated RNA was reverse transcribed using the High Capacity cDNA Reverse Transcription Kit, so the sequenced TCRB transcripts were expressed ones. Deep immunoSEQ sequencing was performed on naive, central memory and regulatory T cell samples, with an average of around 3.4 million total reads per sample. Sorted cells were lysed in RLT buffer, and RNA was extracted using DNase-treated RNeasy Micro or Mini kits according to cell number. To prevent cross-contamination, every cell subset was processed on its own, while patient and healthy donor samples were processed together. The immunoSEQ multiplex PCR was used to amplify TCRB sequences from cDNA, yielding 87-bp fragments that span the CDR3 region. The amplicons were sequenced using the Illumina HiSeq platform. Turning to the authors' computational methods: Synthetic template baselines were used to correct PCR bias computationally, reads within Hamming distance 2 were collapsed together, and singletons that could not be merged were discarded. Reads were aligned against IMGT so that V, D and J genes, CDR3 length and insertions or deletions at six rearrangement sites could be assigned. Clonotype counts were normalized to sorted cell number within each subset before computing true diversity and Gini coefficients with the tcR R package. Repertoire sharing was quantified using the overlap coefficient calculated on TCRB nucleotide sequences. As a proxy for the pre-selection repertoire, out-of-frame TCRB sequences from naive cells were analyzed. What TCRdb holds here is the immuneACCESS table cut down to in-frame rearrangements. Part of the clones is not present; checked against another copy, under half of the missing clones reflect an unresolved V gene, and the others are unexplained. V and J calls and clone size come straight from that table; D and trimming were deduced from the DNA. In this sample the table shows approximately 340,000 clones, over 12% of which occur a single time. In total, the top ten clones hold under 0.02% of the sample.

Trimming removed 8 bases from V and 2 bases from J; the gene matches leave 10 bases unexplained. As encoded in the germline V gene (reference sequence), CDR1 is GTSNPN while CDR2 is SVGIG. There are 15 amino acids in the CDR3, from cysteine to phenylalanine inclusive. Solely the CDR3 DNA is kept, with 45 bases framed from the first base. The receptor chain draws on TRBV30 and TRBJ1-1, with 11 bases in between that match TRBD1. The sample was naive CD4+ T cells from blood. Per the publication, the cell subset or site label means: true naive CD4+ T cells. The sequence came from a young woman in good health. The CDR3 is CATTGTGGINTEAFF. In nucleotide form, the sequence is TGTGCCACAACCGGGACAGGGGGAATTAACACTGAAGCTTTCTTT.